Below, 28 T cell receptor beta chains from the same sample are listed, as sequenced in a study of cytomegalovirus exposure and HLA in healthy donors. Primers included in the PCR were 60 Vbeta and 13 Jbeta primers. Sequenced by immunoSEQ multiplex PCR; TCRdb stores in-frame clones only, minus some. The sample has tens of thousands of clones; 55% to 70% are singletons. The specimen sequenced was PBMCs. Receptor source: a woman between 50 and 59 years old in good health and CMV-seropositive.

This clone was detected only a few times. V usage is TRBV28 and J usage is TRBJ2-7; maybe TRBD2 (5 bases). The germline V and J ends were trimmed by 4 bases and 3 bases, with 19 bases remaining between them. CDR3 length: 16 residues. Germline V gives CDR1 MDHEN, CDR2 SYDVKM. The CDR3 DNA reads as TGTGCCAGCAGTTCTTTATGGGAGAACAGCTACTACGAGCAGTACTTC. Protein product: CASSSLWENSYYEQYF. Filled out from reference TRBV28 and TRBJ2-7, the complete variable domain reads DVKVTQSSRYLVKRTGEKVFLECVQDMDHENMFWYRQDPGLGLRLIYFSYDVKMKEKGDIPEGYSVSREKKERFSLILESASTNQTSMYLCASSSLWENSYYEQYFGPGTRLTVT.

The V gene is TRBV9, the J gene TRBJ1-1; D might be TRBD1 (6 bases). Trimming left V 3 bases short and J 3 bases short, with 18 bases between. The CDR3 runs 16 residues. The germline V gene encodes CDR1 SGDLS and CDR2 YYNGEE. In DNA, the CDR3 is TGTGCCAGCAGCGCAGAATCCCAGGGGTTGTACACTGAAGCTTTCTTT. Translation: CASSAESQGLYTEAFF.

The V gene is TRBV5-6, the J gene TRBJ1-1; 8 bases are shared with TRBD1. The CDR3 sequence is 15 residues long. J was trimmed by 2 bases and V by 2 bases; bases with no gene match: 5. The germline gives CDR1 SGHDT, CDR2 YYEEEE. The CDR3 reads CASSFFPGGNTEAFF. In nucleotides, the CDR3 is TGTGCCAGCAGCTTCTTCCCAGGGGGCAACACTGAAGCTTTCTTT.

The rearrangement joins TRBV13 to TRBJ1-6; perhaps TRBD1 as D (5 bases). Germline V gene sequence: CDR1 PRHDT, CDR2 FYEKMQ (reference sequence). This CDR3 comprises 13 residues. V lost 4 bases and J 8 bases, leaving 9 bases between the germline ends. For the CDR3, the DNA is TGTGCCAGCAGCTCCGGGGGGGATTCACCCCTCCACTTT. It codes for CASSSGGDSPLHF.

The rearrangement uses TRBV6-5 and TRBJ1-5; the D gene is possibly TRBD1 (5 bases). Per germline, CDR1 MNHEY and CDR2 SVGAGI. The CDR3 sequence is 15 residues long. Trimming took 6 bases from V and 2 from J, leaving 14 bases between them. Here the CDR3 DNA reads TGTGCCAGCAGACCGGGGGGATTAGGCAATCAGCCCCAGCATTTT. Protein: CASRPGGLGNQPQHF.

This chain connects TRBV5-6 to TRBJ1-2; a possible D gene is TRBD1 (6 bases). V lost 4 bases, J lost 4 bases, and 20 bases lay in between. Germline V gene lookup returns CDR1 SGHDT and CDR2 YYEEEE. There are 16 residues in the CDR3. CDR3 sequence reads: CASSITGTHDTYGYTF. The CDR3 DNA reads TGTGCCAGCAGCATAACCGGGACACACGATACCTATGGCTACACCTTC.

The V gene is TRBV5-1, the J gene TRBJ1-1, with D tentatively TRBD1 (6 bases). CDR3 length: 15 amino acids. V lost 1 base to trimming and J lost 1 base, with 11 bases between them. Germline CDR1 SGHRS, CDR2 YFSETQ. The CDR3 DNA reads TGCGCCAGCAGCTTGATGGGAGGGGGGAACACTGAAGCTTTCTTT. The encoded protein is CASSLMGGGNTEAFF.

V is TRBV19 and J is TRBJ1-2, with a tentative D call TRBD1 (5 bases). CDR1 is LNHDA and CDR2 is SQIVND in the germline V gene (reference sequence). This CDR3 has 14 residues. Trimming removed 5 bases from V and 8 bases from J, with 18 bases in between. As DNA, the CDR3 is TGTGCCAGTAGTGCTTCTCAGGGCGCCTCCGGCTACACCTTC. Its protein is CASSASQGASGYTF.

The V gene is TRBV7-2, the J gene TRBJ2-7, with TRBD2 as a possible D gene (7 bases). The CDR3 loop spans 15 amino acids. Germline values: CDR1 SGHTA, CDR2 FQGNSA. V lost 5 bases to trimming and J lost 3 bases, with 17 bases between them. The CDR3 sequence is CASSIPLRGLYEQYF. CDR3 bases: TGTGCCAGCAGCATCCCCTTGCGGGGGCTCTACGAGCAGTACTTC.

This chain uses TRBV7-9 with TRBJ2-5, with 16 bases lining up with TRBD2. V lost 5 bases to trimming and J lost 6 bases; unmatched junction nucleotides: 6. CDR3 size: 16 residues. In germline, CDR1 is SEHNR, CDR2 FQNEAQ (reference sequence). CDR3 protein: CASSGGTSGGAKTQYF. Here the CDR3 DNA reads TGTGCCAGCAGCGGAGGGACTAGCGGGGGGGCAAAGACCCAGTACTTC.

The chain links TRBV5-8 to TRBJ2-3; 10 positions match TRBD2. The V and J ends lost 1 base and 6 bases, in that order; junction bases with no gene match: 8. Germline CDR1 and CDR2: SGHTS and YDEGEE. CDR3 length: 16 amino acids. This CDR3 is CASSLWSGGAGDTQYF. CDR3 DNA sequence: TGTGCCAGCAGCTTGTGGAGCGGGGGGGCCGGGGATACGCAGTATTTT.

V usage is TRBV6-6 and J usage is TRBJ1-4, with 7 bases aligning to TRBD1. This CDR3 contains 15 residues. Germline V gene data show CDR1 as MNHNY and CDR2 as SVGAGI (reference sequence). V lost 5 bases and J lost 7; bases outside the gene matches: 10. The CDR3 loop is CASSDTGTVGEKLFF. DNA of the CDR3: TGTGCCAGCAGTGATACCGGGACAGTGGGTGAAAAACTGTTTTTT.

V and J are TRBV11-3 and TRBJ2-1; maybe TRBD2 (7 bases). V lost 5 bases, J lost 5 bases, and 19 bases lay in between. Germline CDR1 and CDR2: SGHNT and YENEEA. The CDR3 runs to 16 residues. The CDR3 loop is CASSIRAGAFHNEQFF. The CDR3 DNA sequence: TGTGCCAGCAGCATCCGTGCGGGGGCCTTCCACAATGAGCAGTTCTTC.

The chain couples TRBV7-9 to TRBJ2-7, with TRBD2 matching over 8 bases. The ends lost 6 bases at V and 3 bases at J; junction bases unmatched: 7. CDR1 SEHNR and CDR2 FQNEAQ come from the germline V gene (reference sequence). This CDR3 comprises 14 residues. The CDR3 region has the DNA TGTGCCAGCAGTTTGACGGGGGGGAGCTACGAGCAGTACTTC. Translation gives CASSLTGGSYEQYF.

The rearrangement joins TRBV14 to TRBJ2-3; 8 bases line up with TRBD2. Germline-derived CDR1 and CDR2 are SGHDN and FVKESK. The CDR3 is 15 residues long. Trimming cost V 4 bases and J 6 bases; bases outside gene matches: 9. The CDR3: CASSLPGGQFDTQYF. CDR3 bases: TGTGCCAGCAGCCTACCGGGGGGGCAATTCGATACGCAGTATTTT.

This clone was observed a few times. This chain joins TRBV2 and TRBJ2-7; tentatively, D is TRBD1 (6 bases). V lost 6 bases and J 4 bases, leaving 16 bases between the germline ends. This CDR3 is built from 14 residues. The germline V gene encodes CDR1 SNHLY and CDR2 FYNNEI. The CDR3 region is CASRGTQQGYEQYF. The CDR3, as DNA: TGTGCCAGCAGGGGCACTCAACAGGGATACGAGCAGTACTTC.

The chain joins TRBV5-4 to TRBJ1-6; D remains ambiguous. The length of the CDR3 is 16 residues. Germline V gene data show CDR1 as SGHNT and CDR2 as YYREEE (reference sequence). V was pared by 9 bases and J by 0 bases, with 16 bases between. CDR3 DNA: TGTGCCACCGGGGAACTGAGGAGCTCCTATAATTCACCCCTCCACTTT. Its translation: CATGELRSSYNSPLHF.

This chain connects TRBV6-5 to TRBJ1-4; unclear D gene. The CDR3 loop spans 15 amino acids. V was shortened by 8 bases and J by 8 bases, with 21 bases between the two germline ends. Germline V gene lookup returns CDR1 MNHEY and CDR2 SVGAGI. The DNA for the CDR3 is TGTGCCAGCTTCCCCGGTGGTGCAACCACGGAAAAACTGTTTTTT. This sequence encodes CASFPGGATTEKLFF.

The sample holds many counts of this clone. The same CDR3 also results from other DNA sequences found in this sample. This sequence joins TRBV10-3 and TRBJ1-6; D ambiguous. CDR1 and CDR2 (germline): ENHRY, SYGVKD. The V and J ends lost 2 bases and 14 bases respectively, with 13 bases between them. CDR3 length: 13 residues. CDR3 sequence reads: CAISEAREGALHF. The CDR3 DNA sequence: TGTGCCATCAGTGAGGCCCGGGAGGGAGCCCTCCACTTT.

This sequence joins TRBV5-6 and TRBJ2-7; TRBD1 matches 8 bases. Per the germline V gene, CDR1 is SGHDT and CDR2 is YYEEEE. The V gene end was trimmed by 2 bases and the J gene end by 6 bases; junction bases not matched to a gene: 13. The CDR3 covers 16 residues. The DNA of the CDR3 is TGTGCCAGCAGCTTTATGGGAAGGACAGGGCTCACCGAGCAGTACTTC. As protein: CASSFMGRTGLTEQYF.

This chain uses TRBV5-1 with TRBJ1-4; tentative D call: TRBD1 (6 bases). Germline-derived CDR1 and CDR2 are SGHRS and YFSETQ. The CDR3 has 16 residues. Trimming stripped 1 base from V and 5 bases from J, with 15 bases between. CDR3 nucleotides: TGCGCCAGCAGCTTGTCACTACAGGGCGTAAATGAAAAACTGTTTTTT. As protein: CASSLSLQGVNEKLFF. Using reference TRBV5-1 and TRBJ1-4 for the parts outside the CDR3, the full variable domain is KAGVTQTPRYLIKTRGQQVTLSCSPISGHRSVSWYQQTPGQGLQFLFEYFSETQRNKGNFPGRFSGRQFSNSRSEMNVSTLELGDSALYLCASSLSLQGVNEKLFFGSGTQLSVL.

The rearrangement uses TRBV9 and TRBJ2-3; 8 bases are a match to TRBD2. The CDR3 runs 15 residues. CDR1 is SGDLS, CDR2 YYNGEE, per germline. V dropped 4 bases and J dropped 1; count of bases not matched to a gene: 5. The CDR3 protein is CASSPYGGGTDTQYF. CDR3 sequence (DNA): TGTGCCAGCAGCCCCTACGGGGGGGGCACAGATACGCAGTATTTT.

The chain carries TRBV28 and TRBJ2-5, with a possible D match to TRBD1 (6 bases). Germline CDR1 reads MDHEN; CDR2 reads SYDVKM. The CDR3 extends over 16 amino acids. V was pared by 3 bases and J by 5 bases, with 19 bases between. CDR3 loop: CASSFDGGPSGETQYF. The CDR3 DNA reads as TGTGCCAGCAGTTTCGATGGGGGCCCCTCCGGGGAGACCCAGTACTTC.

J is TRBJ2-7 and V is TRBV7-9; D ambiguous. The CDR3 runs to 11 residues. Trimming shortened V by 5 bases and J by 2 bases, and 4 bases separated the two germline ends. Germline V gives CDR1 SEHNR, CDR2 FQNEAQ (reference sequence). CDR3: CASSPAYEQYF. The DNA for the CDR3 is TGTGCCAGCAGCCCCGCCTACGAGCAGTACTTC.

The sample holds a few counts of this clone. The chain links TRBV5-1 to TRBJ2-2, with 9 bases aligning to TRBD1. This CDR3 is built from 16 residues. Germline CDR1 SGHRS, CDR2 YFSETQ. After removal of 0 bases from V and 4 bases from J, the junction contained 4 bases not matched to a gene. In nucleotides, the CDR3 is TGCGCCAGCAGCTTGGCTGGGACAGGGTTCACCGGGGAGCTGTTTTTT. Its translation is CASSLAGTGFTGELFF.

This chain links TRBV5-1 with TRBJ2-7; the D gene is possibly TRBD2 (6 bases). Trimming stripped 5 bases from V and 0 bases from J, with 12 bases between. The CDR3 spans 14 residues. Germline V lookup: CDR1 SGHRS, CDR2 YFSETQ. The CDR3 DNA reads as TGCGCCAGCAGTACAATCGGGAGCTCCTACGAGCAGTACTTC. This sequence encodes CASSTIGSSYEQYF.

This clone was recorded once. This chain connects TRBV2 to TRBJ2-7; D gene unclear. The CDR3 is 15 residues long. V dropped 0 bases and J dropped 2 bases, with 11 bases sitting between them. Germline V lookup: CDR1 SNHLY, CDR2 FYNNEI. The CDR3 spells CASSEALVPPYEQYF. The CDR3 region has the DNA TGTGCCAGCAGTGAAGCCCTAGTTCCTCCCTACGAGCAGTACTTC.

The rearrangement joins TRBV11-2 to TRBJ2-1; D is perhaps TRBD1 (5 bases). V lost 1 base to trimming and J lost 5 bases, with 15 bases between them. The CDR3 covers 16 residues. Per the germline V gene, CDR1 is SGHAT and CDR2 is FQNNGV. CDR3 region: CASSLGQGSLHNEQFF. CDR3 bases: TGTGCCAGCAGCTTAGGGCAGGGTAGCCTGCACAATGAGCAGTTCTTC. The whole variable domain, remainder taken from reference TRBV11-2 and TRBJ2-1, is EAGVAQSPRYKIIEKRQSVAFWCNPISGHATLYWYQQILGQGPKLLIQFQNNGVVDDSQLPKDRFSAERLKGVDSTLKIQPAKLEDSAVYLCASSLGQGSLHNEQFFGPGTRLTVL.